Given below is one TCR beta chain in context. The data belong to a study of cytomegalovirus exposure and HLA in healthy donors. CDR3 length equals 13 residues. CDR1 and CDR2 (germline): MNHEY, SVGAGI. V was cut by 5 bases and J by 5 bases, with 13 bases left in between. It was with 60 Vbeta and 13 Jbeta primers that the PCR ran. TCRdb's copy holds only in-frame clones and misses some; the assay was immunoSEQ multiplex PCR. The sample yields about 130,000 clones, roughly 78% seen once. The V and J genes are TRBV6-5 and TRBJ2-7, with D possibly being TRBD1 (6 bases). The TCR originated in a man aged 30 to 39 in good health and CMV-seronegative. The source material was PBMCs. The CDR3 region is CASSPTGNHEQYF. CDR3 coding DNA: TGTGCCAGCAGTCCTACAGGGAATCACGAGCAGTACTTC.